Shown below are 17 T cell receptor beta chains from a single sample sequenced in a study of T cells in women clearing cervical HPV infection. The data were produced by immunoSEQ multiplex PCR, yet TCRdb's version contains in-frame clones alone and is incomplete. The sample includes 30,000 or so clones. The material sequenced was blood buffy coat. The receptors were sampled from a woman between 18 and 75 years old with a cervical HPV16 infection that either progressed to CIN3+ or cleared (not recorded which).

CDR3 sequence: CSASPDSTYEQYF. The covered CDR3 bases are TGCAGTGCGAGCCCCGACAGCACCTACGAG. The rearrangement uses TRBV20-1 and TRBJ2-7, with a weak D call TRBD1 (5 bases). Coverage ceases 3 residues before the CDR3 finishes, and the germline J gene fills in the end. In germline, CDR1 is DFQATT, CDR2 SNEGSKA (reference sequence). Trimming cost V 6 bases and J 2 bases, with 14 bases left between them. CDR3 length: 13 residues.

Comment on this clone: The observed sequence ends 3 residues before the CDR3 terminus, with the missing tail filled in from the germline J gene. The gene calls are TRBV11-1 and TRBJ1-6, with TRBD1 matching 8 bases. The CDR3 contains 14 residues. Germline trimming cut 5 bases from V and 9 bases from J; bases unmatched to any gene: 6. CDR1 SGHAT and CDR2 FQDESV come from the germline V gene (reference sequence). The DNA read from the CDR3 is TGTGCCAGCAGCGGACAGGGAAGACGTTCACCC. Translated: CASSGQGRRSP. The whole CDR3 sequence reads CASSGQGRRSPLHF.

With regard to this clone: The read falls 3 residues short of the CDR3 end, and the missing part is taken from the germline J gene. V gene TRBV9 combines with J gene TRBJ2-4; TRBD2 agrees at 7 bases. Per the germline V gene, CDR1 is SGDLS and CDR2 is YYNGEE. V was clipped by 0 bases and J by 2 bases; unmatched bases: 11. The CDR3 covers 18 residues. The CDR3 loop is CASSVDGERDYPKNIQYF. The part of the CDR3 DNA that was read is TGTGCCAGCAGCGTAGACGGTGAGCGGGACTACCCCAAAAACATT.

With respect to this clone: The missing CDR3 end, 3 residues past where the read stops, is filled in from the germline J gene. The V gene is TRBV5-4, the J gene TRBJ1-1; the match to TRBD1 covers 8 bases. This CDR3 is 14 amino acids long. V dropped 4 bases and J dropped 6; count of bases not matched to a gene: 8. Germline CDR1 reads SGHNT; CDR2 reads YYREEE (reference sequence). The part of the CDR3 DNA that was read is TGTGCCAGCAGCCCGACAGGGGTGCGTGCTGAA. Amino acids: CASSPTGVRAE. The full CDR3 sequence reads CASSPTGVRAEAFF.

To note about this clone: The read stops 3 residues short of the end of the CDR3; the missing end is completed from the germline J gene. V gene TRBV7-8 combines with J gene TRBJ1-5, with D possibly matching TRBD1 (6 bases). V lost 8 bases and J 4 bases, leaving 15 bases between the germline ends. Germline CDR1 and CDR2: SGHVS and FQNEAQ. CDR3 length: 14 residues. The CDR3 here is CASRPADRNQPQHF. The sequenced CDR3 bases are TGTGCCAGCCGACCTGCCGACAGGAATCAGCCC. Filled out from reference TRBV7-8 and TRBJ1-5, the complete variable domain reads GAGVSQSPRYKVAKRGQDVALRCDPISGHVSLFWYQQALGQGPEFLTYFQNEAQLDKSGLPSDRFFAERPEGSVSTLKIQRTQQEDSAVYLCASRPADRNQPQHFGDGTRLSIL.

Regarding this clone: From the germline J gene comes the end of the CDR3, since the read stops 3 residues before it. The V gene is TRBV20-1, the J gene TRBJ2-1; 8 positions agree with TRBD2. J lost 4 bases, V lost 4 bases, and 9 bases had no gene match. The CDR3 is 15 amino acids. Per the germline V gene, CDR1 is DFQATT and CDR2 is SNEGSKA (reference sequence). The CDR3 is CSATVREGEYNEQFF. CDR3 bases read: TGCAGTGCTACCGTTCGGGAGGGGGAATACAATGAG.

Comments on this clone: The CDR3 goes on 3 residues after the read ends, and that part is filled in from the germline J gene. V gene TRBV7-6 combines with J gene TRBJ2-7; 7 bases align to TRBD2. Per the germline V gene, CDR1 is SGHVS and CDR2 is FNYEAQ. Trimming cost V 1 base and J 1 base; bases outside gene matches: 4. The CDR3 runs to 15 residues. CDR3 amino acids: CASSLGSGLSYEQYF. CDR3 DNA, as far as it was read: TGTGCCAGCAGCTTAGGTAGCGGGCTGTCCTACGAG.

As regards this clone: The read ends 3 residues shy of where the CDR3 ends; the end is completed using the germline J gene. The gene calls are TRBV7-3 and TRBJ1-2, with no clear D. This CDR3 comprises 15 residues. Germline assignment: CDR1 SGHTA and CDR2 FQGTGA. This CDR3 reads CASSLTSASTDTYTF. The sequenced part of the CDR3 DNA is TGTGCCAGCAGCTTAACTTCTGCTAGCACAGATACC.

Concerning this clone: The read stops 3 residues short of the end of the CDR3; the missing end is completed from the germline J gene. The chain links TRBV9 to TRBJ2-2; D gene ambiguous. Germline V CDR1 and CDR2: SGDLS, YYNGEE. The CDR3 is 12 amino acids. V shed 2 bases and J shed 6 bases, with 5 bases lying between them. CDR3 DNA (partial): TGTGCCAGCAGCGTTAGCCCCGGGGAG. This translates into CASSVSPGE. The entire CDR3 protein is CASSVSPGELFF.

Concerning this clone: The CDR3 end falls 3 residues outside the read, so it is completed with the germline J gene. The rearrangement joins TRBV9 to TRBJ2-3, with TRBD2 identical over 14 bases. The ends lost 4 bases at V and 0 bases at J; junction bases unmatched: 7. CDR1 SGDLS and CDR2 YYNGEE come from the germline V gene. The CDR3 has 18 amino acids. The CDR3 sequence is CASSSTSGGAVSTDTQYF. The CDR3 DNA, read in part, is TGTGCCAGCAGCTCGACTAGCGGGGGGGCGGTAAGCACAGATACG.

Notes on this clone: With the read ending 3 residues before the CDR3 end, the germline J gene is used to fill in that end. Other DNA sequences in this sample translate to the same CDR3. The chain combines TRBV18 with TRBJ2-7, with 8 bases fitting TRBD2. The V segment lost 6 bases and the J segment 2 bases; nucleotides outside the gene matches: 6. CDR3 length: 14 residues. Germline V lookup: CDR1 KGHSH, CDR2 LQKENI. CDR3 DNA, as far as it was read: TGTGCCAGCTCCCCTCCGGGACTAGCCTACGAG. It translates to CASSPPGLAYE. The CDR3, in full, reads CASSPPGLAYEQYF.

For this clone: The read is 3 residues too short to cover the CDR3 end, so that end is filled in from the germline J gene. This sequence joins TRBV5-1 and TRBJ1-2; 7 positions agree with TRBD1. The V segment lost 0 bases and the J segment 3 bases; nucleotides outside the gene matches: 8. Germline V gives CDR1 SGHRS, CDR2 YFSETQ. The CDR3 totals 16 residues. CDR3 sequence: CASSLGPQGIHYGYTF. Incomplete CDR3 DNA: TGCGCCAGCAGCTTGGGACCACAGGGGATACACTATGGC.

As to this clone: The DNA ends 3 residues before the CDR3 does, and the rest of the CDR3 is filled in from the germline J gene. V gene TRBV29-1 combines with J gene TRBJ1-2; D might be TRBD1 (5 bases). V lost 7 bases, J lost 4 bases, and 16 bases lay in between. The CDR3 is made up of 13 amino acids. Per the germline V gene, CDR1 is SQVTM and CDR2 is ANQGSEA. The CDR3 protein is CSARRGEAYGYTF. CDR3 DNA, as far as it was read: TGCAGCGCCCGTAGAGGGGAGGCCTATGGC.

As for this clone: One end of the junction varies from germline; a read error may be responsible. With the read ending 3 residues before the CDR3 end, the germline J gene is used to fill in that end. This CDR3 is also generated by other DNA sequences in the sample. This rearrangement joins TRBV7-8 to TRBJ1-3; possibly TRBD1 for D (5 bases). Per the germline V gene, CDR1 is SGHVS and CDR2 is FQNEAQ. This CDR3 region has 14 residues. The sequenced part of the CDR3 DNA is TGTGCCAGCACGAGGGGCAGCTCTGGAAACACT. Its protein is CASTRGSSGNT. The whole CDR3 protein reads CASTRGSSGNTIYF.

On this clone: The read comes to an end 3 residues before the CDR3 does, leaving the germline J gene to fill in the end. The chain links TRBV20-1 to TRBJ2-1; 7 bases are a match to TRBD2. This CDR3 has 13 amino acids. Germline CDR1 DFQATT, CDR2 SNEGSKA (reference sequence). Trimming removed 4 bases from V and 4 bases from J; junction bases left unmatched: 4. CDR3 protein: CSATGTTYNEQFF. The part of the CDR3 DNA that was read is TGCAGTGCTACCGGGACTACATACAATGAG.

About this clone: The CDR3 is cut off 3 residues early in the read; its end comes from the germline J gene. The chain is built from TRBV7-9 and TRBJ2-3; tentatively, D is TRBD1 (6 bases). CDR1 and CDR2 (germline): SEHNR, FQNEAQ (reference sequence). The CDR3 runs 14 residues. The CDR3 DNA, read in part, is TGTGCCAGCAGCTTAGGGACAGACCAAGAGACG. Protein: CASSLGTDQET. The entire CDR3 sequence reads CASSLGTDQETQYF.

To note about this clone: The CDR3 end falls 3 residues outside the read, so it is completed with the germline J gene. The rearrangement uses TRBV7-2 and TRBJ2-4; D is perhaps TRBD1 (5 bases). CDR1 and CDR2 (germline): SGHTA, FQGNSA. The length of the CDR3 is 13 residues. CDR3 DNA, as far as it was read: TGTGCCAGCGCGATAGACAGCAACTATGGT. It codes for CASAIDSNYG. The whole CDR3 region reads CASAIDSNYGQYF.